This note documents a single T cell receptor (beta chain) sequence. Its target is unknown. This entry is derived from a study of cytomegalovirus exposure and HLA in healthy donors. Amplification used 60 Vbeta primers and 13 Jbeta primers. Method: immunoSEQ multiplex PCR; TCRdb's copy keeps in-frame clones and lacks some. The sample contains about 110,000 clones, around three quarters of which appear only once. Study-wide points: Many donors shared some public TCRs, even though most TCR sequences were rare.

The CDR3 is made up of 13 amino acids. Germline V gene data show CDR1 as LNHDA and CDR2 as SQIVND (reference sequence). V gave up 5 bases and J gave up 2 bases, with 9 bases separating them. The source material was PBMCs. The rearrangement links TRBV19 to TRBJ1-2, with D unresolved. The receptor's source is a woman in her forties or fifties in good health and CMV-seropositive. The CDR3 loop reads CASSPQWNYGYTF. In nucleotides, the CDR3 is TGTGCCAGTAGTCCCCAGTGGAACTATGGCTACACCTTC.